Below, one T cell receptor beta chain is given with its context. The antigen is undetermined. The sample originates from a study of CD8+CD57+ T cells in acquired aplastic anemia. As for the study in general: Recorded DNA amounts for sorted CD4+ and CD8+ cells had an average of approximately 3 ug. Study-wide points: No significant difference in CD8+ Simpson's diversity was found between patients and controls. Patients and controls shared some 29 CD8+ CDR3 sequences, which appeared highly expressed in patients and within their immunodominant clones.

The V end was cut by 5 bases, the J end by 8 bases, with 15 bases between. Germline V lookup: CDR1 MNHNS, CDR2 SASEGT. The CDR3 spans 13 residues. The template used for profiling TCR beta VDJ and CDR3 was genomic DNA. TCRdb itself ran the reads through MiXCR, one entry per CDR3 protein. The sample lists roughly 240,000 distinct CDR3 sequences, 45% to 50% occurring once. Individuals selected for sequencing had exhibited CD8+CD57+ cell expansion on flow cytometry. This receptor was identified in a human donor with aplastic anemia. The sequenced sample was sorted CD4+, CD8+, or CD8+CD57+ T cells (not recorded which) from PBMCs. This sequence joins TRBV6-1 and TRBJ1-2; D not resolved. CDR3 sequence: CASSQTSLLGYTF. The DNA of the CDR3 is TGTGCCAGCAGTCAAACCTCCCTTCTCGGCTACACCTTC.